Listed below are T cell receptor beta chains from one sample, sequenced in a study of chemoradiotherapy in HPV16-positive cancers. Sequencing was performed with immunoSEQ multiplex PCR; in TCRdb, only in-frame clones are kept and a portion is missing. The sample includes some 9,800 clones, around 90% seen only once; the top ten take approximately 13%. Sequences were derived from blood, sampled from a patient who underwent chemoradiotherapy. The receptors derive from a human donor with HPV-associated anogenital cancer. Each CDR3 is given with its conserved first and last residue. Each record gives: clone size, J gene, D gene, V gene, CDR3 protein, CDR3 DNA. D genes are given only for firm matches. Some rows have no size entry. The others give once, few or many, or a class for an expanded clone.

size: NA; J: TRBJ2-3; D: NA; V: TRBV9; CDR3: CASSVEGNPDTQYF; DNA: TGTGCCAGCAGCGTAGAGGGAAACCCAGATACGCAGTATTTT
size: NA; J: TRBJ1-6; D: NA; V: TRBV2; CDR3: CASSRGVKSPLHF; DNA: TGTGCCAGCAGTCGGGGAGTTAAATCACCCCTCCACTTT
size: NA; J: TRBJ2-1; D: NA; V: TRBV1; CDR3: CTSSHYNEQFF; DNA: TGCACCAGCAGCCATTACAATGAGCAGTTCTTC
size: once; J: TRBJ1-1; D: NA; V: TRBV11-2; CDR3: CASSTRDFGAAFF; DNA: TGTGCCAGCAGCACACGAGACTTTGGGGCGGCTTTCTTT
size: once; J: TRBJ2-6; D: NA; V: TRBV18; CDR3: CASSLTFLQSSGANVLTF; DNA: TGTGCCAGCTCACTGACTTTCCTCCAGAGCTCTGGGGCCAACGTCCTGACTTTC
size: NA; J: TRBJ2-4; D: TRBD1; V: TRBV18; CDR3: CASSLGTAGAKNIQYF; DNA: TGTGCCAGCTCACTTGGGACAGCTGGGGCCAAAAACATTCAGTACTTC
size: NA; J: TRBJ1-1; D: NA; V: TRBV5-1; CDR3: CASSLEDGQKAFF; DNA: TGCGCCAGCAGCTTGGAAGACGGGCAGAAAGCTTTCTTT
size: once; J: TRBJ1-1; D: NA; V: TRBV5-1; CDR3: CASSLGQQNTEAFF; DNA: TGCGCCAGCAGCTTGGGACAGCAGAACACTGAAGCTTTCTTT
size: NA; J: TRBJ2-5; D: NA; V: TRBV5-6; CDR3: CASSTYRLDRSQETQYF; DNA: TGTGCCAGCAGCACCTACCGACTGGACAGATCCCAAGAGACCCAGTACTTC
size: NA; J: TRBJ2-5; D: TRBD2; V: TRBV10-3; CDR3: CAISTGLAGQETQYF; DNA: TGTGCCATCTCTACCGGACTAGCGGGGCAAGAGACCCAGTACTTC
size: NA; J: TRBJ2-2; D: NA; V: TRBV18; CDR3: CASSPDTNTGELFF; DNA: TGTGCCAGCTCACCGGACACGAACACCGGGGAGCTGTTTTTT
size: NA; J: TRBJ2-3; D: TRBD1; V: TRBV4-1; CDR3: CASSQVTGAVTDTQYF; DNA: TGCGCCAGCAGCCAAGTAACAGGGGCGGTCACAGATACGCAGTATTTT
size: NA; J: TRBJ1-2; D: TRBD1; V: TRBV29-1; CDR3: CSAANGQGNGYTF; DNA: TGCAGCGCCGCAAATGGACAGGGTAATGGCTACACCTTC
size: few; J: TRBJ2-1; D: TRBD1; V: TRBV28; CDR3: CASSSGTGVNEQFF; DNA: TGTGCCAGCAGTTCAGGGACAGGGGTCAATGAGCAGTTCTTC
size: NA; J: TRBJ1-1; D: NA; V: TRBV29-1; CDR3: CSVEVQLNTEVFF; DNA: TGCAGCGTTGAAGTTCAGCTGAACACTGAAGTTTTCTTT
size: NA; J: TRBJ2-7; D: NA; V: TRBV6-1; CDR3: CASSFSERPSEQYF; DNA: TGTGCCAGCAGTTTCAGTGAACGGCCCTCCGAGCAGTACTTC
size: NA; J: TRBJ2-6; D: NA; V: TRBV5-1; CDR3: CASSPSNRASGANVLTF; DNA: TGCGCCAGCAGCCCATCCAACAGGGCCTCTGGGGCCAACGTCCTGACTTTC
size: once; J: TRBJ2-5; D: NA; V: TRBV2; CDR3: CASSDGRLRETQYF; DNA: TGTGCCAGCAGTGATGGCAGGCTCCGAGAGACCCAGTACTTC
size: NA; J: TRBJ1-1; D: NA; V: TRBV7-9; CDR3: CASSFVGGNTEAFF; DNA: TGTGCCAGCAGCTTCGTTGGGGGGAACACTGAAGCTTTCTTT
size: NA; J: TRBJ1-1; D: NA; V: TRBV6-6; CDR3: CASLVDTEAFF; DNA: TGTGCCAGCCTCGTAGACACTGAAGCTTTCTTT
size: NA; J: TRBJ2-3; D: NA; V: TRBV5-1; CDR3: CASSLEGSTIITDTQYF; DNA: TGCGCCAGCAGCTTGGAGGGGAGTACCATCATCACAGATACGCAGTATTTT
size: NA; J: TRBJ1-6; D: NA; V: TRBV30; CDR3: CAWTLNNSPLHF; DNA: TGTGCCTGGACCCTGAATAATTCACCCCTCCACTTT
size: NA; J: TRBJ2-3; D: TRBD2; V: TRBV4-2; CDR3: CASSQGVSGGANTRTQYF; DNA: TGTGCCAGCAGCCAAGGGGTGAGCGGGGGGGCCAATACTCGTACGCAGTATTTT
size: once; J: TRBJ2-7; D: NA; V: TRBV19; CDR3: CASSIRSAYGQYF; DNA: TGTGCCAGTAGTATCAGGTCCGCCTACGGGCAGTACTTC
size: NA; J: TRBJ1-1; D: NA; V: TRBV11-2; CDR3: CASSSPGGTEAFF; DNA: TGTGCCAGCAGCTCGCCCGGGGGCACTGAAGCTTTCTTT
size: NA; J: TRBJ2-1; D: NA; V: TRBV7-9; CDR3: CASSFTSFDEQFF; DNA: TGTGCCAGCAGCTTCACTAGTTTTGATGAGCAGTTCTTC
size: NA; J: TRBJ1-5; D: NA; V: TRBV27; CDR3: CASSLGSQGSQPQHF; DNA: TGTGCCAGCAGTTTAGGGTCGCAGGGAAGTCAGCCCCAGCATTTT
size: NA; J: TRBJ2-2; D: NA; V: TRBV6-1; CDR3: CASREGRNTGELFF; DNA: TGTGCCAGCAGGGAAGGACGAAACACCGGGGAGCTGTTTTTT
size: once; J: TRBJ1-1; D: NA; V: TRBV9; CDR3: CASSSRGDTEAFF; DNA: TGTGCCAGCAGCTCCCGGGGGGACACTGAAGCTTTCTTT
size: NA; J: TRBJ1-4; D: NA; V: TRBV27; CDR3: CASSLTGFNEKLFF; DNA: TGTGCCAGCAGTTTAACAGGGTTTAATGAAAAACTGTTTTTT
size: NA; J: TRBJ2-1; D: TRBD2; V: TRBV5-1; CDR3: CASSLAPPSGYNEQFF; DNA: TGCGCCAGCAGCTTGGCCCCCCCTAGCGGCTACAATGAGCAGTTCTTC
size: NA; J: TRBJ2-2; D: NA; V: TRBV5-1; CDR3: CASSVVWDIRRRELFF; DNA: TGCGCCAGCAGCGTTGTTTGGGACATTAGGAGGAGGGAGCTGTTTTTT
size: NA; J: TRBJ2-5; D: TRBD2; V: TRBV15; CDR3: CATKAGTSGETQYF; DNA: TGTGCCACCAAAGCGGGGACCTCAGGAGAGACCCAGTACTTC
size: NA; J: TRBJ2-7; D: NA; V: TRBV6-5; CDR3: CASSYQGPNEQYF; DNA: TGTGCCAGCAGTTATCAGGGTCCCAACGAGCAGTACTTC
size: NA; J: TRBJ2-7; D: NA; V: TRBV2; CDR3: CASSDIWNRASTYYEQYF; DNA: TGTGCCAGCAGTGATATATGGAATCGGGCCTCAACGTACTACGAGCAGTACTTC
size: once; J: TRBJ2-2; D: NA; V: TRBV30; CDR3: CAWTRVRWGGELFF; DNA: TGTGCCTGGACACGAGTACGGTGGGGCGGGGAGCTGTTTTTT
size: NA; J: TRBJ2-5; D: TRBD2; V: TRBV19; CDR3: CASSKTSGGRRFETQYF; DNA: TGTGCCAGTAGTAAGACTAGCGGGGGGAGAAGATTCGAGACCCAGTACTTC
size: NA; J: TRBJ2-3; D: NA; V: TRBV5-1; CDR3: CASSLSGVGTDTQYF; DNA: TGCGCCAGCAGCTTAAGTGGGGTGGGCACAGATACGCAGTATTTT
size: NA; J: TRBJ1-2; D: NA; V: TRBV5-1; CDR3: CASKGYINYGYTF; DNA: TGCGCCAGCAAGGGGTATATCAACTATGGCTACACCTTC
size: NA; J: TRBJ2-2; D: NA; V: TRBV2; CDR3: CASNSGLDTGELFF; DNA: TGTGCCAGCAACTCAGGGCTGGACACCGGGGAGCTGTTTTTT
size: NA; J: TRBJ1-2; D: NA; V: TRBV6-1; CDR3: CASSEIRVGGYGYTF; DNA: TGTGCCAGCAGCGAAATTAGGGTAGGAGGGTATGGCTACACCTTC
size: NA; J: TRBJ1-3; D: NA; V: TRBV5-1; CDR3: CASSMDGGNTIYF; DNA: TGCGCCAGCAGCATGGACGGAGGAAACACCATATATTTT
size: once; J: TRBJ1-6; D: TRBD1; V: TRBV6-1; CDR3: CASGTGGDNSPLHF; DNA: TGTGCCAGCGGGACAGGGGGCGATAATTCACCCCTCCACTTT
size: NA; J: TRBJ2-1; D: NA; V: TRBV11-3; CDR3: CASSLDRYNEQFF; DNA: TGTGCCAGCAGCTTAGATCGCTACAATGAGCAGTTCTTC
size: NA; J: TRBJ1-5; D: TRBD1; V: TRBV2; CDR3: CASSPQGLDNQPQHF; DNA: TGTGCCAGCAGTCCACAGGGGCTAGATAATCAGCCCCAGCATTTT
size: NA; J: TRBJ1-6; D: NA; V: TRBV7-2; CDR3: CASSLRPDSPLHF; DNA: TGTGCCAGCAGCTTACGGCCGGATTCACCCCTCCACTTT
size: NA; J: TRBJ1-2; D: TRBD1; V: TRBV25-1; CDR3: CASSKPGQGHPYGYTF; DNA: TGTGCCAGCAGTAAACCGGGACAGGGGCACCCCTATGGCTACACCTTC
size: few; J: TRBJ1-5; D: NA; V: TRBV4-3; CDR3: CASSQDRVSNQPQHF; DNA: TGCGCCAGCAGCCAAGACAGGGTTAGCAATCAGCCCCAGCATTTT
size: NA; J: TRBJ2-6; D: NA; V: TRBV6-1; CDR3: CASADPGANVLTF; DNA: TGTGCCAGTGCGGATCCTGGGGCCAACGTCCTGACTTTC
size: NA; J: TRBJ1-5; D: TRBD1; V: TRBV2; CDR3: CASSDQGGGNQPQHF; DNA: TGTGCCAGCAGTGATCAGGGGGGCGGTAATCAGCCCCAGCATTTT
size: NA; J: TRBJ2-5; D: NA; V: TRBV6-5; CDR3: CASRGGGTQYF; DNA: TGTGCCAGCAGAGGGGGGGGGACCCAGTACTTC
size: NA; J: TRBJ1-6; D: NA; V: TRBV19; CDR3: CASSLQGNSPLHF; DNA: TGTGCCAGTAGTCTACAGGGTAATTCACCCCTCCACTTT
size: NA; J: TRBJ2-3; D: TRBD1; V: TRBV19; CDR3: CASGQTGTGISDTQYF; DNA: TGTGCCAGTGGACAGACCGGGACAGGGATATCAGATACGCAGTATTTT
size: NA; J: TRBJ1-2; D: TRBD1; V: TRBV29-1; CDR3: CSVGGTGIGYTF; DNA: TGCAGCGTTGGAGGGACAGGGATTGGCTACACCTTC
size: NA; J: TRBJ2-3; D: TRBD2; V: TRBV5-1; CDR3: CASSLVSGASTDTQYF; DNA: TGCGCCAGCAGCTTGGTCAGCGGGGCGAGCACAGATACGCAGTATTTT
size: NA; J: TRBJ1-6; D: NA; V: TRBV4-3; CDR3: CASSQDQRSPLHF; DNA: TGCGCCAGCAGCCAAGATCAGCGGTCACCCCTCCACTTT
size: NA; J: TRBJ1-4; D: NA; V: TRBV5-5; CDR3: CASSPGPGRGTNEKLFF; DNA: TGTGCCAGCAGCCCGGGACCCGGACGGGGGACTAATGAAAAACTGTTTTTT
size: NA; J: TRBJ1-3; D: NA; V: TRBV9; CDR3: CASSVGGVGANTIYF; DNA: TGTGCCAGCAGCGTAGGGGGGGTTGGGGCAAACACCATATATTTT
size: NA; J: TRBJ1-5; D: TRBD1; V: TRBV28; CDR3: CASSSPNRGHQPQHF; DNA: TGTGCCAGCAGTTCTCCAAACAGGGGGCATCAGCCCCAGCATTTT